The 8 T cell receptor beta chains below all came from one sample that was sequenced in a study of CD8+ T cells in alopecia areata. RNA was isolated and reverse transcribed to cDNA, the sequencing template. Using immunoSEQ multiplex PCR, the repertoire was profiled, and TCRdb retains in-frame clones only, with some absent. The sample lists about 98,000 clones; about 45% were seen once. Material for sequencing was CD4+ T cells sorted from blood. The receptors derive from a human donor with alopecia areata.

CDR3 sequence: CASTGGLTEAFF. The CDR3 DNA follows: TGTGCCAGCACTGGGGGCCTGACTGAAGCTTTCTTT. The chain joins TRBV28 to TRBJ1-1; possibly TRBD1 for D (6 bases). This CDR3 is 12 amino acids long. V lost 7 bases and J 5 bases, leaving 11 bases between the germline ends. CDR1 is MDHEN, CDR2 SYDVKM, per germline.

The chain recombines TRBV29-1 with TRBJ2-7; possibly TRBD2 for D (6 bases). Trimming pared 4 bases from V and 0 bases from J, leaving 10 bases between. The CDR3 has 13 amino acids. Germline CDR1 SQVTM, CDR2 ANQGSEA. The CDR3 DNA reads as TGCAGCGTTGGTCAGCGGGCCTCCTACGAGCAGTACTTC. It specifies CSVGQRASYEQYF.

This chain joins TRBV5-1 and TRBJ2-3; D is possibly TRBD1 (6 bases). V was pared by 4 bases and J by 0 bases, with 15 bases between. Germline CDR1 SGHRS, CDR2 YFSETQ. There are 16 residues in the CDR3. The CDR3 nucleotides read TGCGCCAGCAGCAAGGATGGTCAGGGGAGCACAGATACGCAGTATTTT. Its protein is CASSKDGQGSTDTQYF.

The V gene is TRBV29-1, the J gene TRBJ2-2, with D tentatively TRBD2 (5 bases). V shed 6 bases and J shed 2 bases, with 16 bases lying between them. This CDR3 contains 15 residues. Germline assignment: CDR1 SQVTM and CDR2 ANQGSEA. The CDR3, as DNA: TGCAGCGTCGGAGGTTCATCCAAAAACACCGGGGAGCTGTTTTTT. This codes for CSVGGSSKNTGELFF.

The rearrangement links TRBV29-1 to TRBJ1-1; no reliable D call. The CDR3 runs to 15 residues. V lost 3 bases to trimming and J lost 5 bases, with 19 bases between them. Per the germline V gene, CDR1 is SQVTM and CDR2 is ANQGSEA. DNA of the CDR3: TGCAGCGTTGACGAGACCCCGGGCGGTGGGACTGAAGCTTTCTTT. Protein sequence: CSVDETPGGGTEAFF.

This clone was counted only a few times. The chain links TRBV29-1 to TRBJ1-2, with a weak D call TRBD1 (6 bases). CDR1 is SQVTM, CDR2 ANQGSEA, per germline. V lost 6 bases, J lost 0 bases, and 11 bases lay in between. The CDR3 contains 13 residues. In nucleotides, the CDR3 is TGCAGCGTCGGACAGCTTGCTAACTATGGCTACACCTTC. Residues: CSVGQLANYGYTF.

The chain is built from TRBV30 and TRBJ1-1; possibly TRBD1 for D (5 bases). Trimming cost V 3 bases and J 1 base, with 21 bases left between them. This CDR3 has 17 amino acids. Looked up from germline, CDR1 is GTSNPN and CDR2 is SVGIG (reference sequence). In DNA, the CDR3 is TGTGCCTGGAGGATGACAGCTCTCGGACTGGCGAACACTGAAGCTTTCTTT. Amino acids: CAWRMTALGLANTEAFF.

The V call is TRBV5-1, the J call TRBJ2-1, with 8 positions matching TRBD1. The CDR3 has 17 residues. The V gene end was trimmed by 6 bases and the J gene end by 0 bases; junction bases not matched to a gene: 11. Germline CDR1 is SGHRS and CDR2 is YFSETQ. CDR3 amino acids: CASNEAQGQVSYNEQFF. For the CDR3, the DNA is TGCGCCAGCAACGAAGCTCAGGGACAGGTCTCCTACAATGAGCAGTTCTTC. Using reference TRBV5-1 and TRBJ2-1 for the parts outside the CDR3, the full variable domain is KAGVTQTPRYLIKTRGQQVTLSCSPISGHRSVSWYQQTPGQGLQFLFEYFSETQRNKGNFPGRFSGRQFSNSRSEMNVSTLELGDSALYLCASNEAQGQVSYNEQFFGPGTRLTVL.